A single sample gave rise to the 20 T cell receptor beta chains below, sequenced in a study of blood T cell repertoires in COVID-19. The method was immunoSEQ multiplex PCR; TCRdb's version includes in-frame clones alone and lacks a portion of them. Counted here are around 200,000 clones, roughly 90% occurring once; the ten biggest clones make up about 2.2%. Sequenced sample: peripheral blood. The receptor source for this set is a woman between 45 and 65 years old with acute or convalescent COVID-19.

The genes are TRBV2 and TRBJ1-4; perhaps TRBD1 as D (5 bases). CDR3 size: 14 residues. V was shortened by 5 bases and J by 7 bases, with 14 bases between the two germline ends. Germline CDR1 and CDR2: SNHLY and FYNNEI. The CDR3 DNA reads TGTGCCAGCAGTTTAGGGGAGGGCGGTGAAAAACTGTTTTTT. Its protein is CASSLGEGGEKLFF.

The chain carries TRBV6-5 and TRBJ2-7, with D maybe TRBD2 (5 bases). Germline loops: CDR1 MNHEY, CDR2 SVGAGI. Trimming took off 5 bases at V and 3 bases at J, with 11 bases between the two ends. CDR3 length equals 13 residues. The CDR3 sequence is CASSKTRGYEQYF. The CDR3 coding sequence is TGTGCCAGCAGTAAGACCCGGGGCTACGAGCAGTACTTC.

The rearrangement uses TRBV12-3 or TRBV12-4 and TRBJ2-5; TRBD2 matches 7 bases. V trimming: 6 bases; J trimming: 7 bases; junction bases outside the gene matches: 5. The CDR3 sequence is 12 residues long. The chain's CDR3 is CASSPPGGTQYF. CDR3 coding DNA: TGTGCCAGCAGCCCCCCGGGAGGGACCCAGTACTTC.

This sequence joins TRBV6-2 or TRBV6-3 and TRBJ1-4; TRBD1 aligns across 9 bases. From germline, CDR1 is MNHEY and CDR2 SVGEGT. The V segment lost 4 bases and the J segment 8 bases; nucleotides outside the gene matches: 11. The CDR3 runs 16 residues. This CDR3 reads CASSSVQGADEEKLFF. CDR3 nucleotide sequence: TGTGCCAGCAGTTCAGTACAGGGGGCGGATGAAGAAAAACTGTTTTTT.

The table lists this clone with a count of one. The chain joins TRBV7-9 to TRBJ2-7; 10 positions agree with TRBD2. Germline CDR1 is SEHNR and CDR2 is FQNEAQ (reference sequence). J was trimmed by 2 bases and V by 0 bases; bases with no gene match: 7. CDR3 length: 17 residues. CDR3 sequence (DNA): TGTGCCAGCAGCTTAGCGCGGCTAGCGGGAGACACCTACGAGCAGTACTTC. This translates into CASSLARLAGDTYEQYF.

The V gene is TRBV5-1, the J gene TRBJ2-5; the D gene is possibly TRBD1 (6 bases). Germline V lookup: CDR1 SGHRS, CDR2 YFSETQ. Between the trimmed V and J ends, which lost 3 bases and 5 bases, there was a span of 11 bases. This CDR3 is 13 amino acids long. Written as DNA, the CDR3 is TGCGCCAGCAGCTCCGGGACATGGGAGACCCAGTACTTC. It encodes CASSSGTWETQYF.

V is TRBV6-1 and J is TRBJ1-6; D is perhaps TRBD1 (5 bases). The V end lost 3 bases, the J end lost 4 bases, and 7 bases lay between the germline ends. The CDR3 runs to 14 residues. Germline CDR1 is MNHNS and CDR2 is SASEGT. In DNA form, the CDR3 reads TGTGCCAGCAGTGACCGACAGTATAATTCACCCCTCCACTTT. It codes for CASSDRQYNSPLHF.

Here the CDR3 DNA reads TGCGCCAGCAGCCCCGGGGCAGGGGCATATCCCCAGCATTTT. It specifies CASSPGAGAYPQHF. V is TRBV5-1 and J is TRBJ1-5; D perhaps matches TRBD1 (6 bases). Germline V lookup: CDR1 SGHRS, CDR2 YFSETQ. Trimming stripped 4 bases from V and 10 bases from J, with 18 bases between. The CDR3 loop spans 14 amino acids.

This clone was counted a few times. V and J are TRBV6-5 and TRBJ2-7; 7 bases line up with TRBD1. Unmatched junction bases numbered 7, after V lost 3 bases and J lost 5 bases. Germline V CDR1 and CDR2: MNHEY, SVGAGI. CDR3 length equals 14 residues. In DNA form, the CDR3 reads TGTGCCAGCAGTTATAGACAGGGTCAAGACGAGCAGTACTTC. Protein: CASSYRQGQDEQYF.

V usage is TRBV19 and J usage is TRBJ2-1; 7 bases agree with TRBD1. Germline CDR1 reads LNHDA; CDR2 reads SQIVND (reference sequence). The CDR3 has 16 residues. V trimming: 6 bases; J trimming: 7 bases; junction bases outside the gene matches: 15. The CDR3 reads CASSAPAVGRGNEQFF. CDR3 in DNA: TGTGCCAGTAGCGCTCCTGCCGTCGGCAGGGGGAATGAGCAGTTCTTC. The whole variable domain, remainder taken from reference TRBV19 and TRBJ2-1, is DGGITQSPKYLFRKEGQNVTLSCEQNLNHDAMYWYRQDPGQGLRLIYYSQIVNDFQKGDIAEGYSVSREKKESFPLTVTSAQKNPTAFYLCASSAPAVGRGNEQFFGPGTRLTVL.

The CDR3 spells CASSPGADTQYF. For the CDR3, the DNA is TGTGCCAGCAGCCCGGGAGCGGATACGCAGTATTTT. The V call is TRBV7-9, the J call TRBJ2-3; tentative D call: TRBD2 (6 bases). The V gene lost 5 bases and the J gene lost 6 bases, with 9 bases spanning the gap. Germline V gene sequence: CDR1 SEHNR, CDR2 FQNEAQ (reference sequence). This CDR3 is built from 12 residues.

This clone occurred a few times. CDR3 loop: CASSPGQGAEAFF. The DNA of the CDR3 is TGTGCCAGCTCACCAGGACAGGGGGCCGAAGCTTTCTTT. The J gene is TRBJ1-1, the V gene TRBV18; TRBD1 agrees at 11 bases. V lost 2 bases and J lost 8; bases outside the gene matches: 1. The CDR3 covers 13 residues. Germline V CDR1 and CDR2: KGHSH, LQKENI. The variable domain in full, completed from reference TRBV18 and TRBJ1-1, reads NAGVMQNPRHLVRRRGQEARLRCSPMKGHSHVYWYRQLPEEGLKFMVYLQKENIIDESGMPKERFSAEFPKEGPSILRIQQVVRGDSAAYFCASSPGQGAEAFFGQGTRLTVV.

The chain uses TRBV5-1 and TRBJ1-2; the D is unclear. The CDR3 length is 11 residues. Germline CDR1 reads SGHRS; CDR2 reads YFSETQ. The germline V and J ends were trimmed by 6 bases and 8 bases, with 11 bases remaining between them. In DNA form, the CDR3 reads TGCGCCAGCACTTCTGGGCAAGGCTACACCTTC. Encoded protein: CASTSGQGYTF. The variable domain in full, completed from reference TRBV5-1 and TRBJ1-2, reads KAGVTQTPRYLIKTRGQQVTLSCSPISGHRSVSWYQQTPGQGLQFLFEYFSETQRNKGNFPGRFSGRQFSNSRSEMNVSTLELGDSALYLCASTSGQGYTFGSGTRLTVV.

CDR3 sequence (DNA): TGTGCCAGCAGAAGACAGGTTACCCAGGACTATGGCTACACCTTC. Translating it yields CASRRQVTQDYGYTF. This rearrangement joins TRBV11-2 to TRBJ1-2, with D perhaps TRBD1 (6 bases). The CDR3 totals 15 residues. Trimming cost V 6 bases and J 3 bases, with 17 bases left between them. Germline-derived CDR1 and CDR2 are SGHAT and FQNNGV.

The chain uses TRBV4-1 and TRBJ2-3, with 9 bases that match TRBD2. This CDR3 contains 15 residues. The germline CDR1 and CDR2 sequences are MGHRA and YSYEKL. With 4 bases clipped from V and 0 bases from J, the junction kept 2 bases outside the gene matches. CDR3 sequence: CASSLSGSSTDTQYF. CDR3 bases: TGCGCCAGCAGCCTTAGCGGGAGTAGCACAGATACGCAGTATTTT.

The rearrangement uses TRBV30 and TRBJ2-1; D gene unclear. CDR1 and CDR2 (germline): GTSNPN, SVGIG (reference sequence). The CDR3 has 14 amino acids. Trimming stripped 3 bases from V and 2 bases from J, with 11 bases between. CDR3 DNA sequence: TGTGCCTGGAGATCGGGTAATCCCTACAATGAGCAGTTCTTC. This sequence encodes CAWRSGNPYNEQFF. The full variable domain, completed using reference TRBV30 and TRBJ2-1, is SQTIHQWPATLVQPVGSPLSLECTVEGTSNPNLYWYRQAAGRGLQLLFYSVGIGQISSEVPQNLSASRPQDRQFILSSKKLLLSDSGFYLCAWRSGNPYNEQFFGPGTRLTVL.

The chain couples TRBV7-2 to TRBJ1-2, with a possible D match to TRBD1 (5 bases). The germline V gene encodes CDR1 SGHTA and CDR2 FQGNSA. V was pared by 5 bases and J by 8 bases, with 18 bases between. The CDR3 sequence is 14 residues long. The CDR3: CASSPQVPSGGYTF. The CDR3 nucleotides are TGTGCCAGCAGCCCACAGGTGCCCTCAGGGGGCTACACCTTC.

CDR3 sequence (DNA): TGCGCCAGCAGCCACCCACAAGAGACCCAGTACTTC. As protein: CASSHPQETQYF. The J gene is TRBJ2-5, the V gene TRBV4-1; D gene unclear. Germline CDR1 MGHRA, CDR2 YSYEKL. The V end was cut by 3 bases, the J end by 2 bases, with 4 bases between. The CDR3 sequence is 12 residues long.

V is TRBV7-2 and J is TRBJ2-3; 7 bases match TRBD2. V lost 4 bases to trimming and J lost 3 bases; unmatched junction nucleotides: 10. CDR3 length: 16 amino acids. Germline V gene sequence: CDR1 SGHTA, CDR2 FQGNSA. The CDR3 region is CASSWGEGIGTDTQYF. The CDR3 nucleotides read TGTGCCAGCAGCTGGGGGGAGGGGATTGGTACAGATACGCAGTATTTT.

V gene TRBV5-1 combines with J gene TRBJ2-5, with TRBD2 matching over 7 bases. The length of the CDR3 is 14 residues. CDR1 is SGHRS, CDR2 YFSETQ, per germline. V lost 0 bases, J lost 5 bases, and 4 bases stayed unmatched. The CDR3 DNA follows: TGCGCCAGCAGCTTGGCCGGGGGAGGGGAGACCCAGTACTTC. Encoded protein: CASSLAGGGETQYF.